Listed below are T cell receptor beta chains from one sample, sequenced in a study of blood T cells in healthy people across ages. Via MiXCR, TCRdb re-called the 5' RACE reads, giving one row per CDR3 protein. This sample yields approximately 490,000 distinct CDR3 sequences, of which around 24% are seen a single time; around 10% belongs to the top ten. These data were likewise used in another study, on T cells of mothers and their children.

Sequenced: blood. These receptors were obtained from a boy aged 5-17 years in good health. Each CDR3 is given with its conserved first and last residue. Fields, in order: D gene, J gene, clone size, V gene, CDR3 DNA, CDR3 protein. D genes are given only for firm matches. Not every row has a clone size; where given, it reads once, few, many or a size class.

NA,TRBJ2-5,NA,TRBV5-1,TGCGCCAGCAGTTCTACGGAGGGGGAGACCCAGTACTTC,CASSSTEGETQYF
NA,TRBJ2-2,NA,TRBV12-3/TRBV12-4,TGTGCCAGCAGGTCCTCGGGACGGTCGAACACCGGGGAGCTGTTTTTT,CASRSSGRSNTGELFF
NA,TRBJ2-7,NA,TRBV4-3,TGCGCCAGCAGCCCATCAGGGGTCCCCTACGAGCAGTACTTC,CASSPSGVPYEQYF
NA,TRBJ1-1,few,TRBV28,TGTGCCAGCAGTTTGGGGTGGGACACTGAAGCTTTCTTT,CASSLGWDTEAFF
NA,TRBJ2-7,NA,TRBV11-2,TGTGCCAGCGGTTCCCCTCAGGGTCGCGAGCAGTACTTC,CASGSPQGREQYF
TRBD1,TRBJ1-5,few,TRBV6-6,TGTGCCAGCGGAAACATCGGACAGGGTGATCAGCCCCAGCATTTT,CASGNIGQGDQPQHF
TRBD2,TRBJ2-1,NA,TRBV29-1,TGCAGCGTTCCTTCGACTAGCGGGGCGGGTGGGGGATACAATGAGCAGTTCTTC,CSVPSTSGAGGGYNEQFF
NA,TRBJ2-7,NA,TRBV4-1,TGCGCCAGCAGCCAAGCCCCGGCACTCTACGAGCAGTACTTC,CASSQAPALYEQYF
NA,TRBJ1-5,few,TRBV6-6,TGTGCCAGCAGCTTACAGGAGCAGCCCCAGCATTTT,CASSLQEQPQHF
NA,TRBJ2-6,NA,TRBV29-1,TGCAGCGTTGAAGTATACGCCAGGTCGGATGGGGCCAACGTCCTGACTTTC,CSVEVYARSDGANVLTF
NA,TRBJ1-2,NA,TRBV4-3,TGCGCCAGCAGCCAAGACCAGGGCGATGGCTACACCTTC,CASSQDQGDGYTF
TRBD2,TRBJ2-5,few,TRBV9,TGTGCCAGCAACAGCGGGCTAGCGGGAGAGACCCAGTACTTC,CASNSGLAGETQYF
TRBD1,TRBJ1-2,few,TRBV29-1,TGCAGCGTTGATAAGCAGGGGGAGGCCTATGGCTACACCTTC,CSVDKQGEAYGYTF
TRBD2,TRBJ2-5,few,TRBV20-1,TGCAGTGCTAGAGTTAGCGGGAGTGGTGAGACCCAGTACTTC,CSARVSGSGETQYF
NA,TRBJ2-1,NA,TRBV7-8,TGTGCCAGCAGCCCCCTAGGGGTAGCGGACTACAATGAGCAGTTCTTC,CASSPLGVADYNEQFF
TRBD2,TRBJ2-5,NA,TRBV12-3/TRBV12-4,TGTGCCAGCAGTCCCGGGACTAGCGGACCCCAAGAGACCCAGTACTTC,CASSPGTSGPQETQYF
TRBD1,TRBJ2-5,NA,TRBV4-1,TGCGCCAGCAGCCTAAACAGGGGCGATCAAGAAGTGACCCAGTACTTC,CASSLNRGDQEVTQYF
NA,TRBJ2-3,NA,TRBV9,TGTGCCAGCAGCGTAGGTTTGGCCGATACGCAGTATTTT,CASSVGLADTQYF
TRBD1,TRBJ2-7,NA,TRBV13,TGTGCCAGCAGCTCTAGCCCAGGGGGCGGGCAGTACTTC,CASSSSPGGGQYF
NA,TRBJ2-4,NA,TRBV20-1,TGCAGTGCCCCAGGGGGGTTGGACATTCAGTACTTC,CSAPGGLDIQYF
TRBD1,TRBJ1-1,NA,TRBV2,TGTGCCAGCAGTGAACCGCGTTACCCTCCGCGGGATTGGCAGGGGGACACTGAAGCTTTCTTT,CASSEPRYPPRDWQGDTEAFF
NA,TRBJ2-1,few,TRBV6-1,TGTGCCAGCAGTGACAAGACCCCAGATTCGGCCCATGAGCAGTTCTTC,CASSDKTPDSAHEQFF
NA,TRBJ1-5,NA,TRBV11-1,TGTGCCAGCAGCCGAGGGCCCCCCCGGAGCAATCAGCCCCAGCATTTT,CASSRGPPRSNQPQHF
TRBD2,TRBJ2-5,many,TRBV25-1,TGTGCCAGCAGTGAATTTGGGAGCGGGGGGTCAGAGACCCAGTACTTC,CASSEFGSGGSETQYF
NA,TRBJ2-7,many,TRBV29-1,TGCAGCGTTGAAGACAGGGCCTACGAGCAGTACTTC,CSVEDRAYEQYF
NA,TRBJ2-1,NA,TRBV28,TGTGCCAGCAGTGCAGGGACTTCCAGGGGTGAGCAGTTCTTC,CASSAGTSRGEQFF
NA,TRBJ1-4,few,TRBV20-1,TGCAGTGCAGTAGGGTCTAATGAAAAACTGTTTTTT,CSAVGSNEKLFF
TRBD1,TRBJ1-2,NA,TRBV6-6,TGTGCCAGCATCAGACAGGGGAACTATGGCTACACCTTC,CASIRQGNYGYTF
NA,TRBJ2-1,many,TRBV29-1,TGCAGCGTCTATGGACAGCGAGGGGAGCAGTTCTTC,CSVYGQRGEQFF
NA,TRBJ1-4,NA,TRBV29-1,TGCAGCGTCGACTGGGGCCCGAATGAAAAACTGTTTTTT,CSVDWGPNEKLFF
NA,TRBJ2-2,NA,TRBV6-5,TGTGCCACGAACCGGAATGGCGGGGAGCTGTTTTTT,CATNRNGGELFF
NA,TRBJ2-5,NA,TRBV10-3,TGTGCCATCAGTGTGGACACCAAAGAGACCCAGTACTTC,CAISVDTKETQYF
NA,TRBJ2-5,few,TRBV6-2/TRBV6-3,TGTGCCAGCAGTCGGCGGACCTACGGGGAGACCCAGTACTTC,CASSRRTYGETQYF
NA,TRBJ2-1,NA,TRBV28,TGTGCCAGCAGTTTAGGGGACGCCTACAATGAGCAGTTCTTC,CASSLGDAYNEQFF
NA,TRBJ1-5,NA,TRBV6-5,TGTGCCAGCAGTCCGCTCCCGGGGAGCAATCAGCCCCAGCATTTT,CASSPLPGSNQPQHF
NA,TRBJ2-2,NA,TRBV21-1,TGTGCCAGCAGAGGACAGGGGGATATGGGCGGGGAGCTGTTTTTT,CASRGQGDMGGELFF
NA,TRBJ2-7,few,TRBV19,TGTGCCAGTAAAGGGATTGCGAGTTCCTACGAGCAGTACTTC,CASKGIASSYEQYF
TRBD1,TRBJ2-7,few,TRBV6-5,TGTGCCAGCACCCGGACAGGGACCTACGAGCAGTACTTC,CASTRTGTYEQYF
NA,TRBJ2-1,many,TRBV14,TGTGCCAGCAGCCTACTATTCCAGCAGTTCTTC,CASSLLFQQFF
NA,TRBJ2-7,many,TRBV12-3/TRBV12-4,TGTGCCAGCAGCTTCCGGGGGTCCTACGAGCAGTACTTC,CASSFRGSYEQYF
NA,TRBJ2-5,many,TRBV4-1,TGCGCCAGCAGCCCCCGACTAGGGGATCATCGCGAAGAGACCCAGTACTTC,CASSPRLGDHREETQYF
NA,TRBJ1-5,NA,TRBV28,TGTGCCAGCAGTTTAATTCGGCGGGCGGGAGATTTCAATCAGCCCCAGCATTTT,CASSLIRRAGDFNQPQHF
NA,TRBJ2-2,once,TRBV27,TGTGCCAGCAGTCCCCGGACTCCCGGGGAGCTGTTTTTT,CASSPRTPGELFF
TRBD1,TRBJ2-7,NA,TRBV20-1,TGCAGTGCTAGACCAGGGACAGCTAGCTCCTACGAGCAGTACTTC,CSARPGTASSYEQYF
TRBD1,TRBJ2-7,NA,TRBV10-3,TGTGCCATCAGGGGAGACAGGGGCGATTCCTACGAGCAGTACTTC,CAIRGDRGDSYEQYF